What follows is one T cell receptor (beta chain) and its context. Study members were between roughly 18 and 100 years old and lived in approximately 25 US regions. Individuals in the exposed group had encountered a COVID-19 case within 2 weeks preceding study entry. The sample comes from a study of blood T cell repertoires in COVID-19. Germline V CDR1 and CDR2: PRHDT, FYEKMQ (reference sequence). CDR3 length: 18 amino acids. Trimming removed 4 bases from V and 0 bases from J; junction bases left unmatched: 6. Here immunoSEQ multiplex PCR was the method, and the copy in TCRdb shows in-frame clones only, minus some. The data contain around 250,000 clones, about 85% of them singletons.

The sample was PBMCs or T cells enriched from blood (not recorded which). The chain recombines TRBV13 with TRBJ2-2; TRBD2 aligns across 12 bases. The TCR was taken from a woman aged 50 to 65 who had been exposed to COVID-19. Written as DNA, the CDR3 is TGTGCCAGCAGCTATCACGGACTAGCGGGGTCGAACACCGGGGAGCTGTTTTTT. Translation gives CASSYHGLAGSNTGELFF.